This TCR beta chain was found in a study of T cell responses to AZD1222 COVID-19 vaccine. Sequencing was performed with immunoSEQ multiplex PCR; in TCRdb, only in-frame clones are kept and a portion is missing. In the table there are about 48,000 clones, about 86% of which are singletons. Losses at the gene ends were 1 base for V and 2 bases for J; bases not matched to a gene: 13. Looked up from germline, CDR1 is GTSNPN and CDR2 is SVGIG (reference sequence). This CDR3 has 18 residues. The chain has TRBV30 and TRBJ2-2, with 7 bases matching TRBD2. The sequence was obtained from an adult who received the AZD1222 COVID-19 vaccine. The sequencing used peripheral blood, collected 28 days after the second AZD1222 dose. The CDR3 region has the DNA TGTGCCTGGAGTGAACCGGGACTACGCGGAATCAACACCGGGGAGCTGTTTTTT. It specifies CAWSEPGLRGINTGELFF.